Listed below are T cell receptor beta chains from one sample, sequenced in a study of cytomegalovirus exposure and HLA in healthy donors. The assay was immunoSEQ multiplex PCR, and TCRdb's table has in-frame clones only and misses some. The top ten hold around 3% of the sample, which has some 130,000 clones, about 80% seen once. The sequenced material came from PBMCs. The receptor source for this set is a male donor in good health and CMV-seronegative. CDR3s include the opening cysteine and the closing phenylalanine or tryptophan. D genes are given only for firm matches. The size of a clone is reported for some rows only, either as once, few or many, or as a class for expanded clones.

j_call cdr3_length v_call clone_size d_call cdr3_nt cdr3_aa
TRBJ2-7 13 TRBV28 NA NA TGTGCCAGCAGTCTCGCGGACTCCTACGAGCAGTACTTC CASSLADSYEQYF
TRBJ2-1 15 TRBV6-6 NA TRBD1 TGTGCCAGCAGTCAGACAGGGGGCCCCTACAATGAGCAGTTCTTC CASSQTGGPYNEQFF
TRBJ2-3 14 TRBV6-6 NA NA TGTGCCAGCAGTTACCCGGCGGACACAGATACGCAGTATTTT CASSYPADTDTQYF
TRBJ1-1 12 TRBV18 NA NA TGTGCCAGCTCACCAGGCAGGGGTGAAGCTTTCTTT CASSPGRGEAFF
TRBJ2-2 15 TRBV4-2 NA TRBD2 TGTGCCAGCAGCCAGTCGGGGGGGAACACCGGGGAGCTGTTTTTT CASSQSGGNTGELFF
TRBJ1-5 14 TRBV30 NA NA TGTGCCTGGAACACACAGGGTTCGAATCAGCCCCAGCATTTT CAWNTQGSNQPQHF
TRBJ2-3 16 TRBV5-1 NA TRBD1 TGCGCCAGCAGCCCAGGGGGACCTAAACCCACAGATACGCAGTATTTT CASSPGGPKPTDTQYF
TRBJ2-7 14 TRBV25-1 NA TRBD1 TGTGCCAGCAGCGCTTCAGGGGGTAACTACGAGCAGTACTTC CASSASGGNYEQYF
TRBJ2-7 14 TRBV27 NA TRBD1 TGTGCCAGCAGTTTTGTTGGGACAGTCTACGAGCAGTACTTC CASSFVGTVYEQYF
TRBJ2-2 16 TRBV1 NA NA TGCACCAGCGGGACTAGCGGGAGGGCCGGGACCGGGGAGCTGTTTTTT CTSGTSGRAGTGELFF
TRBJ2-5 15 TRBV19 NA NA TGTGCCAGTAGTATAGCGATCAGGGCCCAAGAGACCCAGTACTTC CASSIAIRAQETQYF
TRBJ2-2 17 TRBV11-3 NA TRBD1 TGTGCCAGCAGCGACCTAACAGGGGGCGTAAACACCGGGGAGCTGTTTTTT CASSDLTGGVNTGELFF
TRBJ1-6 15 TRBV14 NA TRBD1 TGTGCCAGCAGCCAAGATCCACAGGGGAGATCACCCCTCCACTTT CASSQDPQGRSPLHF
TRBJ1-4 13 TRBV19 NA NA TGTGCCAGTAGTATCCTCCGGGATGAAAAACTGTTTTTT CASSILRDEKLFF
TRBJ1-2 13 TRBV30 NA NA TGTGCCTGGAACCCAAACAGAATTACTGGCTACACCTTC CAWNPNRITGYTF
TRBJ2-2 16 TRBV7-8 NA NA TGTGCCAGCAGCTCTATTTACAGATTACTTACCGGGGAGCTGTTTTTT CASSSIYRLLTGELFF
TRBJ2-7 16 TRBV4-1 few TRBD1 TGCGCCAGCAGCCAAGATCAGGGACAGGGGTACTACGAGCAGTACTTC CASSQDQGQGYYEQYF
TRBJ2-1 15 TRBV6-4 NA NA TGTGCCAGCAGTGACCGACTAGGGCCTTACAATGAGCAGTTCTTC CASSDRLGPYNEQFF
TRBJ2-3 15 TRBV25-1 NA TRBD2 TGTGCCAGCAGTGCTACTAGCGGGAGCACAGATACGCAGTATTTT CASSATSGSTDTQYF
TRBJ2-5 14 TRBV27 NA NA TGTGCCAGCAGTTTATCGCCCAGGGTGGGGACCCAGTACTTC CASSLSPRVGTQYF
TRBJ2-1 12 TRBV11-2 NA NA TGTGCCAGCAGCCCTACCCACAATGAGCAGTTCTTC CASSPTHNEQFF
TRBJ2-2 13 TRBV11-2 once NA TGTGCCAGCAGCTTGAAGAGGACCGGGGAGCTGTTTTTT CASSLKRTGELFF
TRBJ1-2 13 TRBV7-9 NA NA TGTGCCAGCAGCTTAGGGGGAGAGAATGGCTACACCTTC CASSLGGENGYTF
TRBJ2-1 14 TRBV6-1 NA NA TGTGCCAGCAGTAATAGCGGCAACTACAATGAGCAGTTCTTC CASSNSGNYNEQFF
TRBJ2-5 10 TRBV2 NA NA TGTGCCAGCTTGAGGGAGACCCAGTACTTC CASLRETQYF
TRBJ1-2 13 TRBV6-6 NA TRBD1 TGTGCCAGCAGTCATCCCCAGGGGGATGGCTACACCTTC CASSHPQGDGYTF
TRBJ2-2 16 TRBV7-2 NA NA TGTGCCAGCAGCTGGAGAGGTCCAGGGCGGTTTGGGGAGCTGTTTTTT CASSWRGPGRFGELFF
TRBJ2-4 16 TRBV7-9 NA NA TGTGCCAGCAGTCCTCTCCTATCGGACGGAGGGGACAGTCAGTACTTC CASSPLLSDGGDSQYF
TRBJ2-7 14 TRBV7-2 NA NA TGTGCCAGCAGCTTATCAGGCAGCTCCTACGAGCAGTACTTC CASSLSGSSYEQYF
TRBJ1-2 14 TRBV5-1 NA TRBD1 TGCGCCAGCAGCTTAGGGACAGGGCTCTATGGCTACACCTTC CASSLGTGLYGYTF
TRBJ2-7 13 TRBV7-8 NA NA TGTGCCAGCAGCACCCGACAGGAAATGGGGCAGTACTTC CASSTRQEMGQYF
TRBJ1-4 13 TRBV30 NA TRBD1 TGTGCCCAACGACAGGGGAAGAGTGAAAAACTGTTTTTT CAQRQGKSEKLFF
TRBJ1-5 15 TRBV7-2 NA NA TGTGCCAGCAGCTCGCAGGGTGGCAGCAATCAGCCCCAGCATTTT CASSSQGGSNQPQHF
TRBJ1-3 15 TRBV6-5 once NA TGTGCCAGCAGTTCAAACAGGTTCTCTGGAAACACCATATATTTT CASSSNRFSGNTIYF
TRBJ1-1 12 TRBV11-2 NA NA TGTGCCAGCAGCTTCCGGAGGACTGAAGCTTTCTTT CASSFRRTEAFF
TRBJ1-4 13 TRBV5-1 NA NA TGCGCCAGCAGCTCGGGGATCGGGGAAAAACTGTTTTTT CASSSGIGEKLFF
TRBJ1-5 15 TRBV7-9 NA TRBD1 TGTGCCAGCAGCCTTACCGGGACAGGAAATCAGCCCCAGCATTTT CASSLTGTGNQPQHF
TRBJ2-6 19 TRBV6-1 few TRBD1 TGTGCCAGCAGTGAACTAGAAGGGACAGTTAGCTCTGGGGCCAACGTCCTGACTTTC CASSELEGTVSSGANVLTF
TRBJ2-1 15 TRBV7-9 once TRBD2 TGTGCCAGCAGCTTTACTAGCGCGCTATACAATGAGCAGTTCTTC CASSFTSALYNEQFF
TRBJ2-2 14 TRBV5-6 NA NA TGTGCCAGCAGCTGGGGCACGGCCACCGGGGAGCTGTTTTTT CASSWGTATGELFF
TRBJ2-7 14 TRBV4-2 NA NA TGTGCCAGCAGCCATGAGGGCCAGACCTACGAGCAGTACTTC CASSHEGQTYEQYF
TRBJ2-7 14 TRBV6-5 NA NA TGTGCCAGCGAGCAAGGGGCAGGGAGGTCCGAGCAGTACTTC CASEQGAGRSEQYF
TRBJ2-7 13 TRBV2 once NA TGTGCCAGCCTTTTCACACCCACCTACGAGCAGTACTTC CASLFTPTYEQYF
TRBJ2-6 15 TRBV30 NA TRBD1 TGTGCCTGGAGGAGCAGGGGGTCTGGGGCCAACGGCCTGACTTTC CAWRSRGSGANGLTF
TRBJ2-1 16 TRBV14 NA TRBD1 TGTGCCAGCAGCCAGCACGGGACAGGGAGTTACAATGAGCAGTTCTTC CASSQHGTGSYNEQFF